The source of this T cell receptor beta chain is a study of blood T cell repertoires in COVID-19 (dated by TCRdb to about 2020). For the wider study: Collaborator samples came from the United States, Italy and Spain and covered acute and convalescent phases of COVID-19. Where available, HLA class I and class II types were obtained from metadata supplied by the sample provider rather than from assay-based typing. The repertoires were released in a freely available public database meant as a resource for research on the immune response to SARS-CoV-2. The samples were drawn from two sources: the first 160 participants of the ongoing ImmuneRACE study, and 1,200 or so subjects contributed by 6 global collaborators. Sample metadata almost always included a de-identified subject ID, COVID-19 status, age in years and sex. Deeply sampled blood TCRbeta repertoires from subjects exposed to, actively infected with, or recovered from COVID-19 were included in the dataset. The material from the prospective study consisted of cDNA or gDNA derived from T cells, B-cell-depleted T cells, or PBMCs. The paper's findings and limits, for the study overall: The quantity of clinical and demographic metadata differed by source and by participant and was supplied without curation.

TCRbeta CDR3 regions were amplified from genomic DNA using the immunoSEQ Assay, a bias-controlled multiplex PCR. In the source study's methods: Nucleated cell counts per sample were estimated from amplification of reference gene primers within the assay. To quantify the absolute abundance of each unique TCRbeta CDR3 rearrangement, sequence reads were collapsed and filtered. For each sample, productive Simpson clonality was calculated as the square root of Simpson's diversity index across productive rearrangements. TCRdb obtained this table from immuneACCESS and retained in-frame rearrangements with V and J assigned. These tables miss some clones; where compared with another copy, unresolved V genes account for less than half of the shortfall, and the remainder is unexplained. V and J calls plus clone size are reproduced from that table; the DNA served to infer D and trimming. For this sample there are more than 85,000 clones; roughly 88% appear just once. The ten largest make up approximately 2% of the sample.

Reading from cysteine to phenylalanine, the CDR3 counts 14 amino acids. The CDR3 DNA has 42 bases and is translated from base 1. CDR1 and CDR2, per the germline V gene, are MDHEN and SYDVKM. Trimming takes 5 bases from V and 6 bases from J, and the germline ends sit 15 bases apart. One collaborating source in Seattle enrolled patients while the patients were actively infected and followed the patients over time throughout the course of disease. Whole blood was collected in K2EDTA tubes by collaborating institutions according to the institutions' own protocols. Collaborator samples were shipped for TCRbeta analysis as frozen whole blood, isolated PBMCs, or DNA extracted from either sample type. Note on this clone: The clone's antigen remains unknown. Per-base quality was not reported, and no clone a single base away is much larger than it.

Sequenced material: peripheral blood. This sequence uses TRBV28 and TRBJ2-3; possibly the D gene is TRBD1, per 6 matching bases. The TCR was taken from a man aged 45-65 years with COVID-19, enrolled during active disease. DNA sequence: TGTGCCAGCAGTATCGCAGGGGAGATTGATACGCAGTATTTT. It specifies CASSIAGEIDTQYF.